This T cell receptor beta chain was captured in a study of tumor and adjacent non-tumor tissue in lung cancer. This CDR3 has 15 amino acids. Germline V lookup: CDR1 SGHVS, CDR2 FQNEAQ. TCRbeta libraries were built with three rounds of nested PCR, modified from ARM-PCR. TCRdb fed the multiplex PCR reads into MiXCR, producing one record per CDR3 protein. Of 65,000 to 85,000 distinct CDR3 sequences in the sample, roughly 77% were seen once. Findings and limits, study-wide: Tumor tissue had significantly higher TCR diversity than normal lung.

RNA was extracted from bulk tissue without any cell sorting. This non-tumor lung sample came from over 3 cm beyond the tumor edge. As to this clonotype: What it recognizes is unknown. One end of the junction fails to match germline, which may point to a read error.

This sequence was found in a man in his 60s with non-small cell lung cancer. The chain joins TRBV7-8 to TRBJ2-5, with 9 bases aligning to TRBD2. Sequencing used distant non-tumor lung tissue. As DNA, the CDR3 is TGTGCCGGCAGCGCCGGATTAGCGGGAGCCGAGACCCAGTACTTC. It codes for CAGSAGLAGAETQYF.